The source of this T cell receptor beta chain is a study of T cell repertoires in cytomegalovirus infection. Study-level background: CMV epitopes used comprised recently identified HLA-C-restricted ones and well-studied HLA-B-restricted ones.

With respect to this clonotype: Its matching antigen is unknown.

TCRdb fed the reads into MiXCR, producing one record per CDR3 protein. The table records 300,000 to 400,000 distinct CDR3 sequences, 25% to 30% of them present only once. Per germline, CDR1 SEHNR and CDR2 FQNEAQ (reference sequence). Between the trimmed V and J ends, which lost 3 bases and 0 bases, there was a span of 6 bases. This CDR3 has 13 amino acids. The clonotype originates from a human donor in good health (CMV status not recorded). Some clones in this sample may be carry-over from other donors' samples. The sample in question was cultured PBMCs, obtained from culture after CMV antigen stimulation. The chain joins TRBV7-9 to TRBJ2-7; D gene uncertain. The CDR3 DNA sequence: TGTGCCAGCAGCTTCGACTTCTCCTACGAGCAGTACTTC. It encodes CASSFDFSYEQYF.